These 9 T cell receptor beta chains were all obtained from the same sample, sequenced in a study of technical replicates of blood from several donors. Sequenced by immunoSEQ multiplex PCR; TCRdb stores in-frame clones only, minus some. This sample has fewer than 100,000 clones, with approximately 90% found just once. The sequencing sample was made of T cells isolated from PBMCs. The receptor set was obtained from a human donor in good health.

V gene TRBV7-9 combines with J gene TRBJ2-7; the match to TRBD2 covers 8 bases. V trimming: 5 bases; J trimming: 5 bases; junction bases outside the gene matches: 11. The CDR3 runs 15 residues. Per germline, CDR1 SEHNR and CDR2 FQNEAQ (reference sequence). The CDR3, as DNA: TGTGCCAGCAGCCTAGACCGCGGGGGGCCCAACGAGCAGTACTTC. It encodes CASSLDRGGPNEQYF.

This chain connects TRBV4-3 to TRBJ2-7; D uncertain. Germline assignment: CDR1 LGHNA and CDR2 YSLEER. With 0 bases removed from V and 3 bases from J, the gap between germline ends came to 6 bases. There are 13 residues in the CDR3. The CDR3 region is CASSQDWSYEQYF. CDR3 sequence (DNA): TGCGCCAGCAGCCAAGACTGGAGCTACGAGCAGTACTTC.

The chain employs TRBV9 and TRBJ1-4; 9 positions match TRBD1. The germline V gene encodes CDR1 SGDLS and CDR2 YYNGEE. The CDR3 spans 15 residues. Trimming removed 0 bases from V and 6 bases from J; junction bases left unmatched: 3. The CDR3 sequence: CASSVDGQGYEKLFF. CDR3 in DNA: TGTGCCAGCAGCGTAGACGGACAGGGGTATGAAAAACTGTTTTTT.

The chain combines TRBV5-5 with TRBJ2-7, with 8 bases fitting TRBD2. Germline CDR1 is SGHKS and CDR2 is YYEKEE (reference sequence). V lost 4 bases and J lost 1; bases outside the gene matches: 7. CDR3 length: 15 amino acids. The CDR3 loop reads CASSRREDFSYEQYF. Here the CDR3 DNA reads TGTGCCAGCAGCCGGCGGGAGGATTTTTCCTACGAGCAGTACTTC.

The CDR3 sequence: CASSFSSIQPQHF. CDR3 DNA: TGTGCCAGCAGTTTTAGCTCCATACAGCCCCAGCATTTT. The chain has TRBV27 and TRBJ1-5, with no clear D. Germline loops: CDR1 MNHEY, CDR2 SMNVEV (reference sequence). The CDR3 covers 13 residues. Deletions cut 3 bases from V and 7 bases from J, with 10 bases between.

Written as DNA, the CDR3 is TGTGCCAGCAGCCAAGGCCCACTTCAGGGAAGAGAGCAGCCCCAGCATTTT. It specifies CASSQGPLQGREQPQHF. The chain uses TRBV14 and TRBJ1-5; TRBD1 is a possible D gene (5 bases). The V end lost 1 base, the J end lost 7 bases, and 20 bases lay between the germline ends. The CDR3 extends over 17 amino acids. Germline V gene sequence: CDR1 SGHDN, CDR2 FVKESK.

The J gene is TRBJ1-2, the V gene TRBV5-6, with D tentatively TRBD1 (6 bases). Between the trimmed V and J ends, which lost 4 bases and 4 bases, there was a span of 8 bases. This CDR3 spans 12 amino acids. CDR1 and CDR2 (germline): SGHDT, YYEEEE. The CDR3 loop reads CASSQQGYGYTF. Here the CDR3 DNA reads TGTGCCAGCAGCCAACAGGGCTATGGCTACACCTTC.

The CDR3 reads CASSVGFAGIPNLGTGGPYEQYF. CDR3 nucleotides: TGTGCCAGCAGCGTAGGCTTTGCGGGGATACCGAATTTGGGGACCGGGGGTCCCTACGAGCAGTACTTC. This chain joins TRBV9 and TRBJ2-7; the D gene is possibly TRBD2 (6 bases). The CDR3 length is 23 residues. Per germline, CDR1 SGDLS and CDR2 YYNGEE. Trimming took off 0 bases at V and 2 bases at J, with 36 bases between the two ends.

The CDR3 DNA sequence: TGTGCCAGCAGCTTAAAGCTATGGGACAGGGGCTTTGCCTATGGCTACACCTTC. Translation gives CASSLKLWDRGFAYGYTF. V is TRBV7-2 and J is TRBJ1-2, with TRBD1 matching 10 bases. The length of the CDR3 is 18 residues. CDR1 and CDR2 from the germline V gene are SGHTA and FQGNSA. V lost 2 bases, J lost 4 bases, and 13 bases stayed unmatched.